This entry features one T cell receptor (beta chain) sequence. Its antigen is unknown. The data were obtained in a study of CD8+CD57+ T cells in acquired aplastic anemia. About the research overall: Each DNA sample taken from sorted CD4+ and CD8+ cells came to around 2.9 ug on average. Healthy-donor CD4+ cells averaged roughly 11 million reads. Overall study results and limits: Significance was not reached for CD8+ Simpson's diversity between patients and controls.

Genomic DNA provided the template from which TCR beta VDJ and CDR3 profiles were obtained. TCRdb processed the reads anew with MiXCR; each CDR3 protein has one entry. This sample carries around 150,000 distinct CDR3 sequences, roughly 47% of them seen once, and the ten largest clones take around 0.96%. The clonotype was recovered from a human donor in good health. Sequenced material: sorted CD4+, CD8+, or CD8+CD57+ T cells (not recorded which) from PBMCs.

The CDR3 DNA sequence: TGTGCCTGGTTGAGCGGGGTGGCAATTCGGACTGAAGCTTTCTTT. Amino acids: CAWLSGVAIRTEAFF. The V call is TRBV30, the J call TRBJ1-1; D is unresolved. V gave up 5 bases and J gave up 5 bases, with 21 bases separating them. The CDR3 spans 15 residues. From germline, CDR1 is GTSNPN and CDR2 SVGIG (reference sequence).